Below, 21 T cell receptor beta chains from the same sample are listed, as sequenced in a study of cytomegalovirus exposure and HLA in healthy donors. Clones were read by immunoSEQ multiplex PCR, and TCRdb kept only the in-frame ones, dropping some. This sample yields more than 250,000 clones, of which 75% to 90% are seen a single time; 0.75% to 0.85% belongs to the top ten. Source material: PBMCs. The receptors derive from a woman aged 18-29 years in good health and CMV-seronegative.

This sequence joins TRBV7-6 and TRBJ2-7, with D tentatively TRBD2 (6 bases). The germline CDR1 and CDR2 sequences are SGHVS and FNYEAQ. The CDR3 runs 15 residues. Trimming shortened V by 2 bases and J by 3 bases, and 14 bases separated the two germline ends. The CDR3 reads CASSLTGGTIYEQYF. CDR3 nucleotides: TGTGCCAGCAGCTTAACAGGCGGGACGATCTACGAGCAGTACTTC.

The rearrangement uses TRBV7-6 and TRBJ2-7; D gene ambiguous. Germline CDR1 and CDR2: SGHVS and FNYEAQ. V lost 5 bases and J lost 1, with 6 bases in between. The CDR3 runs 12 residues. Here the CDR3 DNA reads TGTGCCAGCAGCCCCACTTCCTACGAGCAGTACTTC. Its translation: CASSPTSYEQYF.

V usage is TRBV18 and J usage is TRBJ2-1, with a weak D call TRBD2 (5 bases). This CDR3 has 16 amino acids. The germline gives CDR1 KGHSH, CDR2 LQKENI. The germline V and J ends were trimmed by 2 bases and 5 bases, with 16 bases remaining between them. The CDR3 spells CASSPVGSRRDNEQFF. The CDR3 coding sequence is TGTGCCAGCTCACCAGTGGGATCTAGGCGGGACAATGAGCAGTTCTTC.

The genes are TRBV5-4 and TRBJ1-2, with a tentative D call TRBD1 (6 bases). From germline, CDR1 is SGHNT and CDR2 YYREEE (reference sequence). Deletions cut 0 bases from V and 7 bases from J, with 10 bases between. The CDR3 totals 13 residues. The CDR3 sequence is CASSLGDKRGYTF. CDR3 nucleotide sequence: TGTGCCAGCAGCTTGGGGGACAAACGTGGCTACACCTTC.

This chain uses TRBV29-1 with TRBJ2-1, with 7 nucleotides matching TRBD2. With V trimmed by 4 bases and J by 6 bases, 9 bases remained unmatched. Looked up from germline, CDR1 is SQVTM and CDR2 is ANQGSEA. CDR3 length equals 14 residues. The CDR3 loop reads CSVGNGWGGNEQFF. CDR3 DNA sequence: TGCAGCGTTGGCAATGGGTGGGGGGGCAATGAGCAGTTCTTC.

This chain's CDR3 is CASSAHSGSKDTGELFF. The DNA for the CDR3 is TGCGCCAGCAGCGCCCATAGCGGGAGTAAGGACACCGGGGAGCTGTTTTTT. The chain uses TRBV5-1 and TRBJ2-2, with 9 bases lining up with TRBD2. J was trimmed by 3 bases and V by 4 bases; bases with no gene match: 10. Germline-derived CDR1 and CDR2 are SGHRS and YFSETQ. This CDR3 spans 17 amino acids.

The V gene is TRBV9, the J gene TRBJ2-3, with 10 bases identical to TRBD1. CDR1 is SGDLS, CDR2 YYNGEE, per germline. The CDR3 covers 15 residues. V shed 3 bases, J shed 6 bases, and the junction held 7 bases outside the gene matches. CDR3 sequence reads: CASSAWGTGADTQYF. The CDR3 coding sequence is TGTGCCAGCAGCGCGTGGGGGACAGGGGCGGATACGCAGTATTTT.

V usage is TRBV27 and J usage is TRBJ1-1; a possible D gene is TRBD1 (6 bases). Trimming cost V 3 bases and J 0 bases, with 14 bases left between them. Germline CDR1 is MNHEY and CDR2 is SMNVEV (reference sequence). There are 16 residues in the CDR3. The CDR3 sequence: CASSFKRTAMNTEAFF. Here the CDR3 DNA reads TGTGCCAGCAGTTTCAAAAGGACAGCAATGAACACTGAAGCTTTCTTT.

This clone appeared a single time. The CDR3 sequence is CASSYSQGDPYGYTF. The CDR3 bases are TGTGCCAGCAGTTACTCGCAGGGGGACCCCTATGGCTACACCTTC. The V call is TRBV6-5, the J call TRBJ1-2; 7 nucleotides agree with TRBD1. The CDR3 is 15 amino acids. Germline V gives CDR1 MNHEY, CDR2 SVGAGI. V was pared by 0 bases and J by 4 bases, with 5 bases of the junction left unmatched.

This clone has a handful of counts. The V gene is TRBV2, the J gene TRBJ1-4; D perhaps matches TRBD1 (6 bases). This CDR3 comprises 12 residues. Trimming took off 11 bases at V and 6 bases at J, with 13 bases between the two ends. From germline, CDR1 is SNHLY and CDR2 FYNNEI. The CDR3 sequence: CAGSGADEKLFF. CDR3 coding DNA: TGTGCCGGTTCAGGGGCGGATGAAAAACTGTTTTTT. The variable domain in full, with the rest retrieved from reference TRBV2 and TRBJ1-4, is EPEVTQTPSHQVTQMGQEVILRCVPISNHLYFYWYRQILGQKVEFLVSFYNNEISEKSEIFDDQFSVERPDGSNFTLKIRSTKLEDSAMYFCAGSGADEKLFFGSGTQLSVL.

V gene TRBV29-1 combines with J gene TRBJ1-2, with TRBD1 identical over 10 bases. V lost 5 bases to trimming and J lost 6 bases; unmatched junction nucleotides: 9. The CDR3 is 14 residues long. Germline V gene lookup returns CDR1 SQVTM and CDR2 ANQGSEA. The chain's CDR3 is CSVLRDRGGDGYTF. The CDR3 nucleotides read TGCAGCGTTCTCCGGGACAGGGGAGGCGATGGCTACACCTTC.

The chain recombines TRBV5-1 with TRBJ2-7; TRBD2 might be the D (7 bases). V shed 0 bases and J shed 2 bases, with 15 bases lying between them. Per the germline V gene, CDR1 is SGHRS and CDR2 is YFSETQ. The CDR3 has 16 amino acids. CDR3 residues: CASSLVGGGPPYEQYF. CDR3 coding DNA: TGCGCCAGCAGCTTGGTAGGGGGGGGCCCGCCCTACGAGCAGTACTTC. The full variable domain, rest sourced from reference TRBV5-1 and TRBJ2-7, is KAGVTQTPRYLIKTRGQQVTLSCSPISGHRSVSWYQQTPGQGLQFLFEYFSETQRNKGNFPGRFSGRQFSNSRSEMNVSTLELGDSALYLCASSLVGGGPPYEQYFGPGTRLTVT.

V and J are TRBV25-1 and TRBJ2-1; no firm D call. The CDR3 consists of 11 residues. CDR1 and CDR2 (germline): MGHDK, SYGVNS. The V end was cut by 3 bases, the J end by 7 bases, with 4 bases between. The CDR3 DNA follows: TGTGCCAGCAGTGATACAAATGAGCAGTTCTTC. Translated: CASSDTNEQFF.

The chain is built from TRBV6-4 and TRBJ2-5; a weak D match, TRBD1 (6 bases). Germline values: CDR1 MRHNA, CDR2 SNTAGT. The V and J ends lost 6 bases and 4 bases respectively, with 12 bases between them. The CDR3 totals 13 residues. The CDR3 coding sequence is TGTGCCAGCAGCTCACAGGGTGGAGAGACCCAGTACTTC. Protein sequence: CASSSQGGETQYF.

The chain has TRBV5-1 and TRBJ2-2; 7 bases agree with TRBD1. Trimming at V came to 1 base and at J to 1 base, leaving 1 base not matched to a gene. The germline CDR1 and CDR2 sequences are SGHRS and YFSETQ. This CDR3 is built from 15 residues. The DNA of the CDR3 is TGCGCCAGCAGCTTGACAGGGGAGAACACCGGGGAGCTGTTTTTT. Translated, it gives CASSLTGENTGELFF. The complete variable domain, with remaining parts taken from reference TRBV5-1 and TRBJ2-2, reads KAGVTQTPRYLIKTRGQQVTLSCSPISGHRSVSWYQQTPGQGLQFLFEYFSETQRNKGNFPGRFSGRQFSNSRSEMNVSTLELGDSALYLCASSLTGENTGELFFGEGSRLTVL.

The chain combines TRBV4-3 with TRBJ2-1; weak D call: TRBD1 (5 bases). CDR1 and CDR2 (germline): LGHNA, YSLEER. The CDR3 has 14 residues. V was shortened by 4 bases and J by 3 bases, with 10 bases between the two germline ends. The CDR3 spells CASSPRGDYNEQFF. CDR3 coding DNA: TGCGCCAGCAGCCCAAGGGGCGACTACAATGAGCAGTTCTTC.

The genes are TRBV5-4 and TRBJ2-7, with 10 bases identical to TRBD2. Germline CDR1 reads SGHNT; CDR2 reads YYREEE (reference sequence). The CDR3 consists of 15 residues. Trimming removed 4 bases from V and 5 bases from J; junction bases left unmatched: 9. CDR3 loop: CASSLSGRLGHEQYF. CDR3 bases: TGTGCCAGCAGCCTTAGCGGGAGGCTAGGCCACGAGCAGTACTTC.

The chain joins TRBV9 to TRBJ2-1; 8 bases are a match to TRBD2. Germline-derived CDR1 and CDR2 are SGDLS and YYNGEE. This CDR3 is built from 16 residues. The J segment lost 8 bases and the V segment lost 2 bases, leaving 12 bases of the junction unmatched. The CDR3 is CASSVEPGGPIDEQFF. The CDR3 region has the DNA TGTGCCAGCAGCGTCGAGCCGGGAGGGCCGATCGATGAGCAGTTCTTC.

The chain uses TRBV19 and TRBJ2-7; D may be TRBD1 (6 bases). V lost 5 bases and J lost 7, with 15 bases in between. The CDR3 loop spans 13 amino acids. From germline, CDR1 is LNHDA and CDR2 SQIVND (reference sequence). This CDR3 is CASSGQRLEEQYF. The CDR3 DNA reads as TGTGCCAGTAGTGGACAGCGCCTTGAGGAGCAGTACTTC.

The V gene is TRBV5-1, the J gene TRBJ1-1; D remains ambiguous. This CDR3 spans 15 amino acids. Germline V lookup: CDR1 SGHRS, CDR2 YFSETQ. Trimming removed 4 bases at V and 3 bases at J, with 16 bases between. The CDR3 loop reads CASSTLKDGDTEAFF. The CDR3 DNA reads as TGCGCCAGCAGCACGTTAAAGGACGGGGACACTGAAGCTTTCTTT.

V usage is TRBV27 and J usage is TRBJ2-1; TRBD1 aligns across 11 bases. CDR1 is MNHEY, CDR2 SMNVEV, per germline (reference sequence). With V trimmed by 6 bases and J by 7 bases, 11 bases remained unmatched. The CDR3 consists of 16 residues. In nucleotides, the CDR3 is TGTGCCAGCAGATCCACGGGACAGGGGGAAGTGAATGAGCAGTTCTTC. Translating it yields CASRSTGQGEVNEQFF.